This T cell receptor (beta chain) was identified during a study of T-cell reconstitution after alpha-beta-depleted transplantation in children listed by TCRdb under 2016. The study in broad terms: T-cell immune reconstitution after TCRalphabeta/CD19-depleted allogeneic hematopoietic cell transplantation in children was quantitatively tracked in the study by means of TCR repertoire profiling.

On the study overall, not on this receptor specifically: Apparently early alphabetaT-cell count recovery about two months after transplant reportedly relied on only several hundred rapidly expanded clones derived from non-depleted graft cells. The high TCRbeta diversity at day 60 in some patients was ascribed to recipient T cells and intrathymic progenitors that had survived conditioning. Hyperexpanded clone frequencies declined over subsequent months; after one year, T-cell counts and TCRbeta diversity were mostly attributed to newly produced T cells.

This clonotype was counted ten times or more. No cognate antigen has been identified for it. No qualities accompany the bases; no much larger clone lies one base away. The library was produced with PCR. This sample was sequenced with an Illumina HiSeq 2500. Molecular barcoding was employed in the preparation of TCR libraries, with unique molecular identifiers being used to normalize TCRbeta repertoire quantification. TCRdb reran the public reads through fastp at Q25 and MiXCR, keeping productive beta chains. Identical CDR3 proteins give one entry, which carries the most common genes and DNA. The table for this sample lists roughly 400,000 distinct CDR3 sequences; over 40% of them were counted only once. Around 29% of the sample lies in the top ten. From its cysteine to its phenylalanine, the CDR3 spans 15 amino acids. Only the CDR3 part of the read is kept: 45 bases, read in frame from the first base. Cut back by 3 bases and 3 bases, the V and J ends lie 14 bases apart. From a lookup of the germline V gene, CDR1 and CDR2 are MDHEN and SYDVKM.

The treatment or condition tag for this specimen amounts to: allogeneic hematopoietic cell transplantation with graft depleted of TCRalphabeta T cells and CD19 B cells. TCRalphabeta/CD19-depleted allogeneic hematopoietic cell grafts were given to the transplant recipients, all of whom were children. This TCR derives from a girl aged 2 to 9 with aplastic anemia, due to receive a stem cell transplant. The rearrangement combines TRBV28 with TRBJ1-1, with TRBD1 tentatively as D gene (5 bases match). The sample was PBMCs, taken before TCRalphabeta/CD19-depleted stem cell transplant. The CDR3 here reads CASSFVQWGDTEAFF. DNA sequence: TGTGCCAGCAGTTTTGTGCAGTGGGGGGACACTGAAGCTTTCTTT.